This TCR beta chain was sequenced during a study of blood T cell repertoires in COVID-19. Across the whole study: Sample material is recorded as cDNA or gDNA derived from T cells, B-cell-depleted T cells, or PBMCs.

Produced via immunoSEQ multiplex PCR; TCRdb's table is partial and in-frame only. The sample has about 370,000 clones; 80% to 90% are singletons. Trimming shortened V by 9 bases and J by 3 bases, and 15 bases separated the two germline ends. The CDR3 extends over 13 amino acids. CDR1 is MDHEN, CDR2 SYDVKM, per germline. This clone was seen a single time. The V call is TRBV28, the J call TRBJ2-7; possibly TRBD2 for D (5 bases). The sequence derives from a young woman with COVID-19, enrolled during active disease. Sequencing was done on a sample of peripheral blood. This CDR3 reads CASLGGPIYEQYF. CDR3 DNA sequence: TGTGCCAGTCTAGGAGGTCCTATCTACGAGCAGTACTTC.